Listed below are T cell receptor beta chains from one sample, sequenced in a study of T cell responses to AZD1222 COVID-19 vaccine. Sequencing used immunoSEQ multiplex PCR; TCRdb keeps in-frame clones, though not all of them. The table includes more than 150,000 clones, approximately 89% detected once. Here the sequenced sample was peripheral blood, taken 28 days after the second AZD1222 dose. Receptors originate from an adult who received the AZD1222 COVID-19 vaccine. Each CDR3 is given with its conserved first and last residue. D genes are given only for firm matches. The size field is filled for only some rows; it gives once, few, many or a size class.

>TRBJ2-5|TRBV24-1|-|TRBD1|15
CATSDPTGGGETQYF
TGTGCCACCAGTGATCCGACAGGGGGAGGAGAGACCCAGTACTTC
>TRBJ1-2|TRBV10-3|-|-|15
CAISESGSTNYGYTF
TGTGCCATCAGTGAGTCCGGATCTACTAACTATGGCTACACCTTC
>TRBJ2-7|TRBV9|-|-|11
CASSVDYEQYF
TGTGCCAGCAGCGTGGACTACGAGCAGTACTTC
>TRBJ1-2|TRBV5-1|-|TRBD1|14
CASSLGTGDSGYTF
TGCGCCAGCAGCTTGGGGACAGGGGACTCTGGCTACACCTTC
>TRBJ2-3|TRBV6-6|once|-|16
CASSRSTARGGDTQYF
TGTGCCAGCAGTCGATCGACAGCACGAGGGGGAGATACGCAGTATTTT
>TRBJ2-7|TRBV6-4|-|TRBD1|15
CASSDSRQGAYEQYF
TGTGCCAGCAGTGACTCGCGACAGGGGGCCTACGAGCAGTACTTC
>TRBJ1-1|TRBV6-1|-|-|13
CASSESIRGEAFF
TGTGCCAGCAGTGAGTCTATACGCGGTGAAGCTTTCTTT
>TRBJ2-7|TRBV3-1/TRBV3-2|-|TRBD1|13
CASARQGTYEQYF
TGTGCCAGCGCCCGACAGGGGACCTACGAGCAGTACTTC
>TRBJ2-7|TRBV10-1|-|-|14
CASSSQSTLIGQYF
TGCGCCAGCAGCTCACAGTCCACCCTTATCGGGCAGTACTTC
>TRBJ2-3|TRBV6-2/TRBV6-3|-|TRBD2|16
CASSSGTSGSTDTQYF
TGTGCCAGCAGTTCCGGGACTAGCGGGAGCACAGATACGCAGTATTTT
>TRBJ1-2|TRBV2|-|-|14
CASSQGGGPYGYTF
TGTGCCAGCAGCCAAGGGGGGGGCCCCTATGGCTACACCTTC
>TRBJ2-4|TRBV7-3|-|-|14
CASSAAGPQNIQYF
TGTGCCAGCAGCGCCGCGGGCCCCCAAAACATTCAGTACTTC
>TRBJ2-3|TRBV27|-|-|13
CASSLSGTDTQYF
TGTGCCAGCAGTTTATCGGGAACAGATACGCAGTATTTT
>TRBJ2-7|TRBV6-5|-|TRBD1|15
CASSYGDQGAYEQYF
TGTGCCAGCAGTTACGGGGACCAGGGGGCGTATGAGCAGTACTTC
>TRBJ2-2|TRBV6-5|-|TRBD2|15
CASKELAGEPGELFF
TGTGCCAGCAAAGAACTAGCGGGAGAACCCGGGGAGCTGTTTTTT
>TRBJ2-7|TRBV5-1|-|-|14
CASSLEANSYEQYF
TGCGCCAGCAGCTTGGAGGCTAACAGCTACGAGCAGTACTTC
>TRBJ2-3|TRBV14|-|-|16
CASSQDEGSTADTQYF
TGTGCCAGCAGCCAAGATGAGGGCAGTACGGCAGATACGCAGTATTTT
>TRBJ2-1|TRBV4-1|once|TRBD2|15
CASSQAGGSYNEQFF
TGCGCCAGCAGCCAAGCGGGAGGATCCTACAATGAGCAGTTCTTC
>TRBJ2-7|TRBV4-2|-|TRBD2|16
CASSQDPGTSGYEQYF
TGTGCCAGCAGCCAAGACCCCGGGACTAGCGGCTACGAGCAGTACTTC
>TRBJ2-1|TRBV3-1/TRBV3-2|-|TRBD2|21
CASSQPTGLAVGGSSYNEQFF
TGTGCCAGCAGCCAACCCACAGGACTAGCGGTAGGAGGAAGCTCCTACAATGAGCAGTTCTTC
>TRBJ2-1|TRBV6-5|-|-|15
CASTRGGRSYNEQFF
TGTGCCAGCACGAGGGGTGGGAGGTCCTACAATGAGCAGTTCTTC
>TRBJ2-1|TRBV9|-|TRBD2|15
CASSRLSGIDHEQFF
TGTGCCAGCAGCCGCCTTAGCGGGATAGATCATGAGCAGTTCTTC
>TRBJ1-5|TRBV6-2/TRBV6-3|-|-|15
CASSRPRVGNQPQHF
TGTGCCAGCAGCCGCCCCAGGGTTGGGAATCAGCCCCAGCATTTT
>TRBJ2-1|TRBV7-9|-|-|13
CASSLGPRGEQFF
TGTGCCAGCAGCCTAGGGCCCCGGGGAGAACAGTTCTTC